Below, 6 T cell receptor beta chains from the same sample are listed, as sequenced in a study of yellow fever vaccine responses in identical twins listed by TCRdb under 2018. Library preparation employed RT-PCR. Sequencing used an Illumina HiSeq 2500. The public reads were reanalyzed by TCRdb: fastp trimming at Q25, MiXCR alignment, in-frame beta chains only. Rows with a matching CDR3 protein are joined into one entry that keeps the most common DNA and genes. The sample includes about 2,200 distinct CDR3 sequences, with about 7.4% observed a single time. The ten largest clones add up to 4.1% of the sample. The sequences come from T cells from blood (PBMCs), unsorted or a sorted subset (not recorded which), collected 2 years after vaccination. These receptors originate from a woman between 18 and 29 years old who received the yellow fever vaccine. Donor details come from another sample of the same person, matched by shared clones.

The V gene is TRBV6-1, the J gene TRBJ2-6, with D unclear. Deletions cut 5 bases from V and 2 bases from J, with 4 bases between. Germline CDR1 is MNHNS and CDR2 is SASEGT. The CDR3 is 13 amino acids. CDR3 sequence reads: CASSRAGANVLTF. In DNA form, the CDR3 reads TGTGCCAGCAGTCGGGCTGGGGCCAACGTCCTGACTTTC.

This clonotype is labeled medium-sized. This rearrangement joins TRBV15 to TRBJ2-7; tentative D call: TRBD2 (7 bases). The CDR3 length is 15 residues. V was pared by 1 base and J by 6 bases, with 16 bases between. Germline loops: CDR1 LNHNV, CDR2 YYDKDF (reference sequence). This CDR3 is CATSRATGWGGEQYF. Here the CDR3 DNA reads TGTGCCACCAGCAGAGCGACAGGCTGGGGGGGCGAGCAGTACTTC. Combining the CDR3 with reference TRBV15 and TRBJ2-7 gives the whole variable domain DAMVIQNPRYQVTQFGKPVTLSCSQTLNHNVMYWYQQKSSQAPKLLFHYYDKDFNNEADTPDNFQSRRPNTSFCFLDIRSPGLGDTAMYLCATSRATGWGGEQYFGPGTRLTVT.

The V gene is TRBV11-1, the J gene TRBJ2-3, with 9 nucleotides matching TRBD2. CDR3 size: 18 residues. Germline V gene data show CDR1 as SGHAT and CDR2 as FQDESV (reference sequence). V shed 4 bases and J 5 bases; nucleotides not matched to a gene: 16. The CDR3 sequence: CASSSPLGLAGLVDTQYF. For the CDR3, the DNA is TGTGCCAGCAGCTCTCCCCTCGGGCTAGCGGGGTTAGTAGATACGCAGTATTTT.

Here the CDR3 reads CASSFYPGQGIHEQYF. In DNA form, the CDR3 reads TGTGCCAGCAGCTTTTATCCGGGACAGGGTATCCACGAGCAGTACTTC. The gene calls are TRBV7-2 and TRBJ2-7, with TRBD1 matching over 9 bases. V dropped 3 bases and J dropped 5; count of bases not matched to a gene: 11. Germline V gene lookup returns CDR1 SGHTA and CDR2 FQGNSA. The CDR3 has 16 amino acids.

This clonotype has only a few counts. CDR3 nucleotides: TGTGCCATCAGTGGACAGGTTTCCGGGGAGCTGTTTTTT. Its protein is CAISGQVSGELFF. J is TRBJ2-2 and V is TRBV10-3; maybe TRBD1 (6 bases). CDR3 length: 13 amino acids. Germline-derived CDR1 and CDR2 are ENHRY and SYGVKD. V lost 4 bases, J lost 6 bases, and 9 bases lay in between.

This chain links TRBV7-9 with TRBJ2-7; D assignment may be TRBD1 or TRBD2 (5 bases each). This CDR3 has 14 residues. The V gene lost 3 bases and the J gene lost 3 bases, with 12 bases spanning the gap. Germline V gene data show CDR1 as SEHNR and CDR2 as FQNEAQ (reference sequence). For the CDR3, the DNA is TGTGCCAGCAGCTTTATGGGGGAAGTCTACGAGCAGTACTTC. Translation gives CASSFMGEVYEQYF. Full variable domain (rest looked up from reference TRBV7-9 and TRBJ2-7): DTGVSQNPRHKITKRGQNVTFRCDPISEHNRLYWYRQTLGQGPEFLTYFQNEAQLEKSRLLSDRFSAERPKGSFSTLEIQRTEQGDSAMYLCASSFMGEVYEQYFGPGTRLTVT.